This T cell receptor beta chain was recovered during a study of blood T cell repertoires in COVID-19. The authors' processing: The authors estimated nucleated cell counts from reference gene primer amplification. Profiling relied on immunoSEQ multiplex PCR, and the TCRdb table lists in-frame clones only, not all of them. Clone size and V and J calls were adopted from that table, with D and trimming inferred from the DNA. This table has more than 200,000 clones, approximately 84% appearing once. Germline CDR1 and CDR2: SGHDN and FVKESK. V lost 3 bases and J 6 bases, leaving 11 bases between the germline ends. The CDR3 is 13 amino acids.

The J gene is TRBJ1-2, the V gene TRBV14; the D gene is possibly TRBD1 (6 bases). The sequenced sample consisted of peripheral blood. This receptor was identified in a woman at least 80 years old with acute or convalescent COVID-19. This CDR3 reads CASSHDRTDGYTF. As DNA, the CDR3 is TGTGCCAGCAGCCACGACAGGACAGATGGCTACACCTTC. Complete variable domain (other parts from reference TRBV14 and TRBJ1-2): EAGVTQFPSHSVIEKGQTVTLRCDPISGHDNLYWYRRVMGKEIKFLLHFVKESKQDESGMPNNRFLAERTGGTYSTLKVQPAELEDSGVYFCASSHDRTDGYTFGSGTRLTVV.